A selection of T cell receptor beta chains follows, all from one sample in a study of blood T cell repertoires in COVID-19. Sequenced by immunoSEQ multiplex PCR; TCRdb stores in-frame clones only, minus some. This table holds 95,000 to 150,000 clones, more than 70% found once. The sample taken for sequencing was peripheral blood. Receptor source: a man older than 75 with active or convalescent COVID-19. Both conserved end residues are part of each CDR3. Each record gives: J gene, V gene, D gene, clone size, CDR3 DNA, CDR3 protein. The D gene is left open where the match is weak. Size values are once, few and many counts, or a class for expanded clones, and some rows have none.

TRBJ1-1 | TRBV5-1 | TRBD1 | - | TGCGCCAGCAGCGGTACCGGACAGGGATGGACTGAAGCTTTCTTT | CASSGTGQGWTEAFF
TRBJ1-1 | TRBV7-8 | - | - | TGTGCCAGCAGCTTAGACGACAGAGCGAACACTGAAGCTTTCTTT | CASSLDDRANTEAFF
TRBJ2-7 | TRBV5-6 | - | - | TGTGCCAGCAGCTTGGTGGCAGATTATTCATACGAGCAGTACTTC | CASSLVADYSYEQYF
TRBJ2-7 | TRBV6-1 | - | - | TGTGCCAGCAGTGAGGCGGGGGCTCGTTTCTACGAGCAGTACTTC | CASSEAGARFYEQYF
TRBJ2-5 | TRBV7-2 | TRBD2 | once | TGTGCCAGCAGCTTAGTGCGGGGGGGGGTAGAGACCCAGTACTTC | CASSLVRGGVETQYF
TRBJ2-3 | TRBV19 | - | - | TGTGCCAGTAGTATTGTCACTAGCACAGATACGCAGTATTTT | CASSIVTSTDTQYF
TRBJ2-4 | TRBV14 | - | few | TGTGCCAGCAGCCAATCGAGGGTAGCCAAAAACATTCAGTACTTC | CASSQSRVAKNIQYF
TRBJ2-7 | TRBV5-5 | - | once | TGTGCCAGCAGCGAGAACGCGGGTTTCGGGTACGAGCAGTACTTC | CASSENAGFGYEQYF
TRBJ2-1 | TRBV7-3 | TRBD2 | - | TGTGCCAGCAGCTTCTCCGGGGGGGCCGCTAGTGAGCAGTTCTTC | CASSFSGGAASEQFF
TRBJ1-5 | TRBV19 | TRBD1 | - | TGTGCCAGCCACCAGGGGGGTAGTCTAATCGTGAGCAATCAGCCCCAGCATTTT | CASHQGGSLIVSNQPQHF
TRBJ1-1 | TRBV4-2 | - | - | TGTGCCAGCAGCCACGGAAATGCAGAGGTAGGTAGGGCTTTCTTT | CASSHGNAEVGRAFF
TRBJ2-7 | TRBV6-5 | TRBD1 | few | TGTGCCAGCACTTCCCTAGTTTCAGGGGGTCGGGAGCAGTACTTC | CASTSLVSGGREQYF
TRBJ1-2 | TRBV18 | TRBD1 | - | TGTGCCAGCTCACCACCAAGCCAGACAGGGGATGGCTACACCTTC | CASSPPSQTGDGYTF
TRBJ1-4 | TRBV14 | - | - | TGTGCCAGCAGCCAAGAGTTAGTTGCAACTAATGAAAAACTGTTTTTT | CASSQELVATNEKLFF
TRBJ1-6 | TRBV9 | TRBD1 | - | TGTGCCAGCAGCGCCCTCGCAGGGGGTAATTCACCCCTCCACTTT | CASSALAGGNSPLHF
TRBJ1-4 | TRBV2 | - | - | TGTGCCGTTCAGCGTAATGAAAAACTGTTTTTT | CAVQRNEKLFF
TRBJ1-2 | TRBV12-3/TRBV12-4 | TRBD1 | - | TGTGCCAGCAGTCCGGACAGGGTCTATGGCTACACCTTC | CASSPDRVYGYTF
TRBJ2-1 | TRBV6-5 | TRBD2 | few | TGTGCCAGCAGTAAGGGGAGGGCCGACTACAATGAGCAGTTCTTC | CASSKGRADYNEQFF
TRBJ1-5 | TRBV19 | - | once | TGTGCCAGTAGTCCTTACCGGGGCAATCAGCCCCAGCATTTT | CASSPYRGNQPQHF
TRBJ1-3 | TRBV9 | - | - | TGTGCCAGCAGCGTTCGGCCCGACCTTGACAGAAGAAACACCATATATTTT | CASSVRPDLDRRNTIYF
TRBJ1-5 | TRBV6-2/TRBV6-3 | TRBD1 | - | TGTGCCAGCAGTTATAGCTGGGAGGGACAGGGCAATCAGCCCCAGCATTTT | CASSYSWEGQGNQPQHF
TRBJ1-4 | TRBV19 | TRBD1 | - | TGTGCCAGTAGTATAGAGAGAGGGACAGGGACAGAAAAACTGTTTTTT | CASSIERGTGTEKLFF